The 25 T cell receptor beta chains reported below all come from one sample, sequenced in a study of blood T cell repertoires in COVID-19 (dated by TCRdb to 2020 to 2022). The library was built by means of the immunoSEQ multiplex PCR assay. TCRdb took this table from immuneACCESS and kept in-frame rearrangements with V and J called. Such tables lack part of the clones; where checked against another copy, unresolved V genes explain under half of the gap, and the rest is unexplained. The sample table contains around 150,000 clones; only one count was recorded for 80% to 95% of them. Jointly, the top ten make up about 4.5% of the sample. Sequences were obtained from peripheral blood. Source of these receptors: a woman in her 50s with acute or convalescent COVID-19.

The CDR3 spells CASSRDSPTYGYTF. CDR3 nucleotides: TGTGCCAGCAGCAGGGACAGCCCCACCTATGGCTACACCTTC. The chain recombines TRBV7-8 with TRBJ1-2; TRBD1 matches at 7 bases. The CDR3 has 14 residues. Germline CDR1 and CDR2: SGHVS and FQNEAQ. V trimming: 5 bases; J trimming: 4 bases; junction bases outside the gene matches: 7.

This rearrangement joins TRBV28 to TRBJ1-5; 9 positions agree with TRBD1. V gave up 9 bases and J gave up 6 bases; unmatched junction bases: 12. The germline V gene has CDR1 MDHEN and CDR2 SYDVKM. CDR3 size: 15 residues. CDR3 residues: CASLSGTGFRQPQHF. For the CDR3, the DNA is TGTGCCAGTCTCTCCGGGACAGGGTTCCGTCAGCCCCAGCATTTT.

The J gene is TRBJ1-4, the V gene TRBV6-1, with a possible D match to TRBD1 (5 bases). The CDR3 loop spans 16 amino acids. The germline gives CDR1 MNHNS, CDR2 SASEGT. The ends were cut back, 2 bases at V and 6 bases at J, with 16 bases in the middle. The CDR3 here is CASSESDLTGDEKLFF. CDR3 coding DNA: TGTGCCAGCAGTGAATCGGACCTAACGGGGGATGAAAAACTGTTTTTT.

This chain links TRBV7-9 with TRBJ2-5; TRBD2 matches at 12 bases. Looked up from germline, CDR1 is SEHNR and CDR2 is FQNEAQ (reference sequence). The CDR3 spans 14 residues. V dropped 5 bases and J dropped 3; count of bases not matched to a gene: 1. The CDR3 DNA follows: TGTGCCAGCAGCCGGACTAGCGGGGAAGAGACCCAGTACTTC. Protein sequence: CASSRTSGEETQYF.

The V call is TRBV27, the J call TRBJ1-1, with 7 positions matching TRBD1. The trim removed 3 bases at V and 0 bases at J, leaving 1 base unmatched. This CDR3 has 14 amino acids. Per germline, CDR1 MNHEY and CDR2 SMNVEV (reference sequence). The CDR3 sequence: CASSLGQMNTEAFF. As DNA, the CDR3 is TGTGCCAGCAGTTTGGGACAGATGAACACTGAAGCTTTCTTT.

V is TRBV28 and J is TRBJ2-7, with D possibly matching TRBD1 (6 bases). Germline assignment: CDR1 MDHEN and CDR2 SYDVKM. The CDR3 has 11 residues. V lost 5 bases, J lost 7 bases, and 9 bases lay in between. CDR3 coding DNA: TGTGCCAGCAGTCAAACAGGGGAGCAGTACTTC. This codes for CASSQTGEQYF.

The chain carries TRBV19 and TRBJ2-1, with 12 bases identical to TRBD2. From germline, CDR1 is LNHDA and CDR2 SQIVND (reference sequence). With 4 bases clipped from V and 8 bases from J, the junction kept 9 bases outside the gene matches. The CDR3 extends over 16 amino acids. The CDR3 spells CASSSPTSGSRDEQFF. For the CDR3, the DNA is TGTGCCAGTAGTAGCCCGACTAGCGGGAGTAGGGATGAGCAGTTCTTC.

The chain combines TRBV10-2 with TRBJ1-2, with D possibly matching TRBD1 (6 bases). The CDR3 contains 16 residues. V shed 8 bases and J shed 0 bases, with 19 bases lying between them. Germline V gene sequence: CDR1 WSHSY, CDR2 SAAADI. This CDR3 is CASSTAGAVANYGYTF. The CDR3 nucleotides read TGCGCCAGCTCGACGGCAGGGGCCGTGGCTAACTATGGCTACACCTTC.

The V and J genes are TRBV28 and TRBJ1-6, with a tentative D call TRBD1 (6 bases). This CDR3 spans 13 amino acids. V was shortened by 9 bases and J by 5 bases, with 11 bases between the two germline ends. The V gene's germline CDR1 is MDHEN and CDR2 SYDVKM. CDR3 sequence: CASRQGNNSPLHF. CDR3 bases: TGTGCCAGTAGGCAGGGGAATAATTCACCCCTCCACTTT.

This rearrangement joins TRBV11-2 to TRBJ1-2; 10 bases map to TRBD1. The CDR3 totals 15 residues. The germline gives CDR1 SGHAT, CDR2 FQNNGV. J lost 6 bases, V lost 6 bases, and 10 bases had no gene match. The DNA for the CDR3 is TGTGCCAGCAGAAAACCGGGACAGGGGTATAATGGCTACACCTTC. Translating gives CASRKPGQGYNGYTF.

The chain joins TRBV7-2 to TRBJ1-1; 8 positions agree with TRBD1. Per germline, CDR1 SGHTA and CDR2 FQGNSA. The CDR3 totals 14 residues. V dropped 5 bases and J dropped 2; count of bases not matched to a gene: 4. This CDR3 is CASSPRGRNTEAFF. CDR3 bases: TGTGCCAGCAGCCCCAGGGGGCGAAACACTGAAGCTTTCTTT.

The chain is built from TRBV10-3 and TRBJ1-1; TRBD1 matches 7 bases. The CDR3 is 15 amino acids. Trimming cost V 2 bases and J 1 base; bases outside gene matches: 4. CDR1 is ENHRY, CDR2 SYGVKD, per germline. CDR3 loop: CAISERGLPNTEAFF. The CDR3 DNA reads as TGTGCCATCAGTGAGAGGGGGCTCCCGAACACTGAAGCTTTCTTT.

V and J are TRBV11-3 and TRBJ2-1; D is unresolved. Trimming shortened V by 2 bases and J by 10 bases, and 12 bases separated the two germline ends. The CDR3 length is 13 residues. Per germline, CDR1 SGHNT and CDR2 YENEEA. CDR3 nucleotides: TGTGCCAGCAGCTTATACCCTGGAGCGGAGCAGTTCTTC. This gives the protein CASSLYPGAEQFF.

The rearrangement joins TRBV4-2 to TRBJ1-1; D may be TRBD1 (5 bases). CDR1 and CDR2 (germline): LGHNA, YNFKEQ. V lost 4 bases and J 6 bases, leaving 12 bases between the germline ends. This CDR3 spans 13 amino acids. The CDR3 coding sequence is TGTGCCAGCAGCCGCTCAGGGAGGTCTGAAGCTTTCTTT. It is translated as CASSRSGRSEAFF.

The J gene is TRBJ2-3, the V gene TRBV4-1, with unresolved D. The V end was cut by 6 bases, the J end by 5 bases, with 9 bases between. Germline V gene data show CDR1 as MGHRA and CDR2 as YSYEKL. The CDR3 covers 12 residues. The CDR3 is CASSPPGDTQYF. In DNA, the CDR3 is TGCGCCAGCAGTCCACCCGGAGATACGCAGTATTTT.

CDR3 amino acids: CASRREAGLVEFF. The DNA for the CDR3 is TGTGCCAGCAGACGTGAAGCGGGACTCGTTGAGTTCTTC. This chain links TRBV6-5 with TRBJ2-1; 7 positions agree with TRBD2. The length of the CDR3 is 13 residues. Per the germline V gene, CDR1 is MNHEY and CDR2 is SVGAGI. The V gene end was trimmed by 6 bases and the J gene end by 14 bases; junction bases not matched to a gene: 13.

The chain couples TRBV7-9 to TRBJ2-7, with a possible D match to TRBD2 (5 bases). The ends were cut back, 4 bases at V and 5 bases at J, with 18 bases in the middle. This CDR3 has 15 residues. CDR1 is SEHNR and CDR2 is FQNEAQ in the germline V gene (reference sequence). CDR3 residues: CASSSPLGAQDEQYF. The CDR3 region has the DNA TGTGCCAGCAGCTCGCCACTAGGAGCTCAGGACGAGCAGTACTTC.

This clone was counted between two and nine times. The gene calls are TRBV7-9 and TRBJ1-2; TRBD1 might be the D (5 bases). Between the trimmed V and J ends, which lost 5 bases and 1 base, there was a span of 14 bases. The CDR3 covers 15 residues. Germline V gene lookup returns CDR1 SEHNR and CDR2 FQNEAQ (reference sequence). The CDR3: CASSLGGGVNYGYTF. The CDR3 DNA sequence: TGTGCCAGCAGCCTCGGAGGAGGGGTTAACTATGGCTACACCTTC.

The chain joins TRBV7-2 to TRBJ1-2, with D perhaps matching TRBD1 (5 bases). Germline V gene sequence: CDR1 SGHTA, CDR2 FQGNSA. The CDR3 runs 14 residues. The V gene lost 4 bases and the J gene lost 8 bases, with 17 bases spanning the gap. In DNA, the CDR3 is TGTGCCAGCAGCTCTGGCGACAGAATTAAGGGCTACACCTTC. The encoded protein is CASSSGDRIKGYTF.

This clone was seen once. This rearrangement joins TRBV4-2 to TRBJ1-3; TRBD1 matches at 7 bases. The germline V gene has CDR1 LGHNA and CDR2 YNFKEQ. This CDR3 comprises 14 residues. The junction had 5 bases not matched to a gene; V was cut back by 7 bases and J by 2 bases. CDR3 sequence reads: CASTTDRAGNTIYF. The CDR3 DNA follows: TGTGCCAGCACCACTGACAGGGCTGGAAACACCATATATTTT.

CDR3 sequence: CASSASTGNNSPLHF. In nucleotides, the CDR3 is TGTGCCAGCAGTGCCTCGACAGGGAATAATTCACCCCTCCACTTT. V gene TRBV25-1 combines with J gene TRBJ1-6, with TRBD1 matching over 7 bases. The CDR3 is made up of 15 amino acids. The germline gives CDR1 MGHDK, CDR2 SYGVNS. Trimming took 4 bases from V and 5 from J; bases not matched to a gene: 5.

The CDR3, as DNA: TGTGCCATCAGTGAAACGGCAGGGGGCTTCCAGGGCTACACCTTC. Protein: CAISETAGGFQGYTF. V is TRBV10-3 and J is TRBJ1-2, with TRBD1 identical over 8 bases. This CDR3 contains 15 residues. In germline, CDR1 is ENHRY, CDR2 SYGVKD. After removal of 3 bases from V and 8 bases from J, the junction contained 11 bases not matched to a gene.

The DNA of the CDR3 is TGTGCCAGCAGCCCCGGGGGGATGAAGAGATCACCCCTCCACTTT. It specifies CASSPGGMKRSPLHF. The chain joins TRBV7-2 to TRBJ1-6, with a tentative D call TRBD1 (5 bases). V was clipped by 5 bases and J by 10 bases, with 18 bases between them. The length of the CDR3 is 15 residues. The germline gives CDR1 SGHTA, CDR2 FQGNSA.

This clone came up once. The chain is built from TRBV11-3 and TRBJ2-1; 9 nucleotides agree with TRBD1. The CDR3 has 16 amino acids. CDR1 is SGHNT and CDR2 is YENEEA in the germline V gene. V lost 1 base to trimming and J lost 7 bases; unmatched junction nucleotides: 8. CDR3 DNA sequence: TGTGCCAGCAGCTTAGGTTGGGACAGGGCGACGAATGAGCAGTTCTTC. Encoded protein: CASSLGWDRATNEQFF.

The chain is built from TRBV28 and TRBJ2-1; 11 bases align to TRBD1. Germline V lookup: CDR1 MDHEN, CDR2 SYDVKM. The CDR3 sequence is 14 residues long. The CDR3 reads CGTGGQISYNEQFF. CDR3 in DNA: TGTGGGACAGGGGGCCAAATCTCCTACAATGAGCAGTTCTTC.